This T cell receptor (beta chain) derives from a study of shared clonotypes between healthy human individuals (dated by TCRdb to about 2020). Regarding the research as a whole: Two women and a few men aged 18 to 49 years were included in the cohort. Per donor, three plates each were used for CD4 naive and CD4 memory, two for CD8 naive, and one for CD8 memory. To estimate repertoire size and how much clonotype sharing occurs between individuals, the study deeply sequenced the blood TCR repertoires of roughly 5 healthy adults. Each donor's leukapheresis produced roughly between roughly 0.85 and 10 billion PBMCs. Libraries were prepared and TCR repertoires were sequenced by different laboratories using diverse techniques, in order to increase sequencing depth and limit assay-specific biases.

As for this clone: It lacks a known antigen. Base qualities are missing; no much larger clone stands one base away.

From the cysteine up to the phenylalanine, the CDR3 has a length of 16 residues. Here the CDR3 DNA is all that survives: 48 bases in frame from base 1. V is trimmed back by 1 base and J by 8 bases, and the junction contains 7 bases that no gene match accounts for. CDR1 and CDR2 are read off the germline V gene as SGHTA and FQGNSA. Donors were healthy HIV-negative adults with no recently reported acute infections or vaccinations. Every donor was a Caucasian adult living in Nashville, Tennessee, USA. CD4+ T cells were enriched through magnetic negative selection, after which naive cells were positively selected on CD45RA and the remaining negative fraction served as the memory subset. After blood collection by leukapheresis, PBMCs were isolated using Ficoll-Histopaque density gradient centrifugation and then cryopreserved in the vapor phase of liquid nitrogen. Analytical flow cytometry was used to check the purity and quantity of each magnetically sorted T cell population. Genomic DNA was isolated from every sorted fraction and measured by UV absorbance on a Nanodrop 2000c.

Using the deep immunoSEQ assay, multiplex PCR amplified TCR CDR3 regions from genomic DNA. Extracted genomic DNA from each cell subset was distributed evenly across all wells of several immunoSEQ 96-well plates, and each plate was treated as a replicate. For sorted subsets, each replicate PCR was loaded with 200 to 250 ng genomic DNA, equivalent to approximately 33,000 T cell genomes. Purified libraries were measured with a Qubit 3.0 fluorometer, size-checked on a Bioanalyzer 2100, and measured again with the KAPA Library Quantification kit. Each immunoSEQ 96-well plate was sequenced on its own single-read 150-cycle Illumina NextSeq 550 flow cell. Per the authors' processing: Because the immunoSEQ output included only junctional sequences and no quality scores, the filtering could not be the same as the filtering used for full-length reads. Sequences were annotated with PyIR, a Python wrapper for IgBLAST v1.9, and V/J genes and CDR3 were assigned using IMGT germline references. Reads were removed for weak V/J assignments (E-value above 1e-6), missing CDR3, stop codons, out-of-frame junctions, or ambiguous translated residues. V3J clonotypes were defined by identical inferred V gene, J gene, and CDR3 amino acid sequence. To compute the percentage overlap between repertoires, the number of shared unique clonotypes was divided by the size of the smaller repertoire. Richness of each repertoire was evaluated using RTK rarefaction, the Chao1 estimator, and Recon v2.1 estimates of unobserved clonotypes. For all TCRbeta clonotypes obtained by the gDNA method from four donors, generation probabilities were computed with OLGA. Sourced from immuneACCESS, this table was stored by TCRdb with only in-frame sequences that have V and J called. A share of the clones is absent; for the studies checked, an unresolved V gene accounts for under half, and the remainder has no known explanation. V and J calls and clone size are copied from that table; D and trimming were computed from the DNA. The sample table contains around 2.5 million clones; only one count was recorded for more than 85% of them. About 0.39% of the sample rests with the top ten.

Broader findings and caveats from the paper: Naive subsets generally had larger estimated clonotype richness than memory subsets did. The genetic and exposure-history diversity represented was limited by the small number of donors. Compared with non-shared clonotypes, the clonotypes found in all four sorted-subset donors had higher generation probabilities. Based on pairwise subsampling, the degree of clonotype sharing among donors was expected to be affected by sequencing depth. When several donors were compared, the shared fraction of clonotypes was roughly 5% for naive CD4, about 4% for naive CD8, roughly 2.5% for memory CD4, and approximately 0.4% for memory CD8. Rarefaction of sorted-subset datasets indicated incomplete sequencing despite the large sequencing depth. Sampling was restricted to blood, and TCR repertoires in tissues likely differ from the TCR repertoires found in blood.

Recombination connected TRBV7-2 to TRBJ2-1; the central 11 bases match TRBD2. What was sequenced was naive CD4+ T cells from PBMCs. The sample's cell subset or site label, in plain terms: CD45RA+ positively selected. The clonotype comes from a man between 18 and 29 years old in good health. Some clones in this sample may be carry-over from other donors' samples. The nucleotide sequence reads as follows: TGTGCCAGCAGCTTAGTAGGGACTAGCGGTGGACATGAGCAGTTCTTC. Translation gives CASSLVGTSGGHEQFF. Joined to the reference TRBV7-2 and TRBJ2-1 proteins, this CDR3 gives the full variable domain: GAGVSQSPSNKVTEKGKDVELRCDPISGHTALYWYRQSLGQGLEFLIYFQGNSAPDKSGLPSDRFSAERTGGSVSTLTIQRTQQEDSAVYLCASSLVGTSGGHEQFFGPGTRLTVL.